This T cell receptor (beta chain) was found in a study of blood T cell repertoires in COVID-19. Using immunoSEQ multiplex PCR, the repertoire was profiled, and TCRdb retains in-frame clones only, with some absent. This sample has about 260,000 clones; about 88% occur once, and the top ten carry roughly 4.9%. Between the trimmed V and J ends, which lost 0 bases and 1 base, there was a span of 9 bases. The length of the CDR3 is 15 residues. Germline values: CDR1 LGHNA, CDR2 YSLEER. The chain couples TRBV4-3 to TRBJ1-1, with D hard to call. The sequence was collected from a woman aged 55-69 years with COVID-19, enrolled during active disease. Input material: peripheral blood. CDR3 DNA: TGCGCCAGCAGCCAAGATCTGATGAGGAACACTGAAGCTTTCTTT. Its protein product is CASSQDLMRNTEAFF.